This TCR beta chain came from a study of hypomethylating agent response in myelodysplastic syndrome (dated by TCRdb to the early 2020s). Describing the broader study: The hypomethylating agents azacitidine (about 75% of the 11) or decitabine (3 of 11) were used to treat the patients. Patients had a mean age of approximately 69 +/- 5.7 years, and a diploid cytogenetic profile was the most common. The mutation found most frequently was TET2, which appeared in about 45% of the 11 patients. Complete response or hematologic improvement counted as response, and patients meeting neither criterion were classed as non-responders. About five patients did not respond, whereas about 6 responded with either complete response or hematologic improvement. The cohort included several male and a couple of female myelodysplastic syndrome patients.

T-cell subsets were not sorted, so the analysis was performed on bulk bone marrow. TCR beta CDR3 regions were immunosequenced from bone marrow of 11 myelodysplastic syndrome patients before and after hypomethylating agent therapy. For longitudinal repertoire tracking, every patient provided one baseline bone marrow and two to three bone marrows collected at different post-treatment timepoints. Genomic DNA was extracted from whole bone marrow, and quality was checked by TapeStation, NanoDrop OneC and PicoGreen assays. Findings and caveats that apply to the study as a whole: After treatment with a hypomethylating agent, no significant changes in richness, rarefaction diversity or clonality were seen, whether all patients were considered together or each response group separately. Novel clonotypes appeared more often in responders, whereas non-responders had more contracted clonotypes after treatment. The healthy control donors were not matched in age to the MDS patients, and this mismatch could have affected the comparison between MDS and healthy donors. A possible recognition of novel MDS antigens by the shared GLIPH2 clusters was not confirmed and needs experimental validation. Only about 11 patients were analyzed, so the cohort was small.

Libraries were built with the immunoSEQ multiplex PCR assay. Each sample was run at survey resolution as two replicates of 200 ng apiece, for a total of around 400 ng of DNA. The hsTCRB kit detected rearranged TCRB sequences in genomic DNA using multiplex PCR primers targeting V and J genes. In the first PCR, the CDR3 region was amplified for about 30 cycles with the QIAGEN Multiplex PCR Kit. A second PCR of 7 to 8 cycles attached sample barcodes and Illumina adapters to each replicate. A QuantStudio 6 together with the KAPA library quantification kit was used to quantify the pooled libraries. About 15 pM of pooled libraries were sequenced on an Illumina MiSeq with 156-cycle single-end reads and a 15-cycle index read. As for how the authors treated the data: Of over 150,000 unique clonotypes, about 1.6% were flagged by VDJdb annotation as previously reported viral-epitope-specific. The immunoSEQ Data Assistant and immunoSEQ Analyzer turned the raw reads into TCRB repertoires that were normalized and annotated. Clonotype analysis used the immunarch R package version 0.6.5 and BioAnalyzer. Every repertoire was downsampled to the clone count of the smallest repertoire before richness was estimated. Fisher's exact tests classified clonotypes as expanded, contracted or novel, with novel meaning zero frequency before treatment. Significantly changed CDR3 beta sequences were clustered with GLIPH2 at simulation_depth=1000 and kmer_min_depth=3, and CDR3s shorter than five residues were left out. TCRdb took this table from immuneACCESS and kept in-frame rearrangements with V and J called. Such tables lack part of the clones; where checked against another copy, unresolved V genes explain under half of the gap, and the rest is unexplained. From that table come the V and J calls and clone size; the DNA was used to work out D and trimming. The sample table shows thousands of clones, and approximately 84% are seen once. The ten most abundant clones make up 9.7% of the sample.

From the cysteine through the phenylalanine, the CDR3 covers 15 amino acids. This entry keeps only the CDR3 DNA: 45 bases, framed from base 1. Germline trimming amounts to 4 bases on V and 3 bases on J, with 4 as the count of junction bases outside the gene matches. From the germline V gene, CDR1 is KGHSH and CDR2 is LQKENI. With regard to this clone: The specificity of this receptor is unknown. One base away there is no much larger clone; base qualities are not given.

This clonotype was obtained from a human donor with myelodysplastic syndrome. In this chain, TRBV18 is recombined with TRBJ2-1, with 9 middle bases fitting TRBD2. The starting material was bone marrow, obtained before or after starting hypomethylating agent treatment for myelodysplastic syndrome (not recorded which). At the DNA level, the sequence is TGTGCCAGCTCACTTAGCGGGGGCAGCTACAATGAGCAGTTCTTC. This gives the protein CASSLSGGSYNEQFF.